These 20 T cell receptor beta chains originate from one sample sequenced in a study of CD8+ T cells in alopecia areata. cDNA reverse transcribed from extracted RNA served as the sequencing template. Sequencing was performed with immunoSEQ multiplex PCR; in TCRdb, only in-frame clones are kept and a portion is missing. The table lists roughly 120,000 clones, with no singletons. Material for sequencing was lesional skin. These receptors were collected from a C3H/HeJ mouse with alopecia areata. The strain's MHC: H2-k.

Points on this clone: Germline and genes here are mouse. With the read ending 4 residues before the CDR3 end, the germline J gene is used to fill in that end. This sequence joins TRBV1 and TRBJ2-1; D possibly corresponds to TRBD1 (5 bases). V was clipped by 0 bases and J by 3 bases, with 9 bases between them. This CDR3 contains 15 residues. Germline V gives CDR1 NSQYPW, CDR2 LRSPGD (reference sequence). The CDR3 loop reads CTCSADLTVYAEQFF. The CDR3 DNA, read in part, is TGCACCTGCAGTGCAGATCTGACAGTCTATGCT. The full variable domain, its missing parts supplied by reference TRBV1 and TRBJ2-1, is VTLLEQNPRWRLVPRGQAVNLRCILKNSQYPWMSWYQQDLQKQLQWLFTLRSPGDKEVKSLPGADYLATRVTDTELRLQVANMSQGRTLYCTCSADLTVYAEQFFGPGTRLTVL.

This clone was seen only a few times. The gene names here belong to mouse. The CDR3 extends 4 residues past the end of the read, so its final part is completed from the germline J gene. The rearrangement joins TRBV19 to TRBJ2-7; the match to TRBD1 covers 7 bases. The CDR3 spans 12 residues. Germline assignment: CDR1 FNHDT and CDR2 SITEND (reference sequence). CDR3 loop: CASTSTGYEQYF. CDR3 DNA, as far as it was read: TGTGCCAGCACCTCGACAGGGTAT.

This clone has more than one count but fewer than ten. Genes here carry mouse names. The CDR3 is cut off 4 residues early in the read; its end comes from the germline J gene. J is TRBJ2-5 and V is TRBV17, with 10 bases identical to TRBD2. The V gene end was trimmed by 6 bases and the J gene end by 0 bases; junction bases not matched to a gene: 3. This CDR3 has 15 residues. The germline V gene encodes CDR1 MNHDT and CDR2 YYDKIL. The sequenced CDR3 bases are TGTGCTAGCAGAAGGGACTGGGGTAACCAAGAC. Protein product: CASRRDWGNQD. The full CDR3 is CASRRDWGNQDTQYF.

As to this clone: Mouse gene names apply. The read is 4 residues too short to cover the CDR3 end, so that end is filled in from the germline J gene. The chain uses TRBV1 and TRBJ2-3, with TRBD2 identical over 8 bases. Germline V gene lookup returns CDR1 NSQYPW and CDR2 LRSPGD (reference sequence). The CDR3 is 13 amino acids. The CDR3 loop is CTCSMGGEETLYF. Incomplete CDR3 DNA: TGCACCTGCAGTATGGGGGGGGAAGAA.

With respect to this clone: Gene and germline names: mouse. The CDR3 reads CASSRQGQDTQYF. The CDR3 bases that were read are TGTGCTAGCAGTAGACAGGGTCAAGAC. J is TRBJ2-5 and V is TRBV17; tentative D call: TRBD1 (5 bases). From the germline J gene comes the end of the CDR3, since the read stops 4 residues before it. The CDR3 covers 13 residues. Germline V gives CDR1 MNHDT, CDR2 YYDKIL. V was cut by 2 bases and J by 3 bases, with 6 bases left in between.

With regard to this clone: The listed genes are named as in mouse. The missing CDR3 end, 4 residues past where the read stops, is filled in from the germline J gene. The V gene is TRBV13-1, the J gene TRBJ2-2; TRBD1 is a possible D gene (5 bases). The CDR3 length is 15 residues. Looked up from germline, CDR1 is NSHNY and CDR2 is SYGAGN. V was cut by 0 bases and J by 2 bases, with 8 bases left in between. CDR3 protein: CASSDAAGNTGQLYF. The covered CDR3 bases are TGTGCCAGCAGTGATGCGGCAGGGAACACCGGG.

Notes on this clone: Each gene name is a mouse one. The read halts 4 residues ahead of the CDR3 end, with the missing end drawn from the germline J gene. The rearrangement joins TRBV13-3 to TRBJ2-1, with D possibly matching TRBD1 (5 bases). Germline V CDR1 and CDR2: NNHDY, SYVADS. CDR3 length: 14 residues. The V end was cut by 1 base, the J end by 4 bases, with 9 bases between. The covered CDR3 bases are TGTGCCAGCAGTGATTTCCAGGGTTATGCT. Its protein is CASSDFQGYA. The full CDR3 protein reads CASSDFQGYAEQFF.

This clone was seen only a few times. Gene names are mouse gene names. The missing CDR3 end, 4 residues past where the read stops, is filled in from the germline J gene. This chain links TRBV31 with TRBJ1-1; 8 bases line up with TRBD1. In germline, CDR1 is GKSSPN, CDR2 SITVG. Trimming at V came to 5 bases and at J to 0 bases, leaving 2 bases not matched to a gene. The CDR3 covers 13 residues. CDR3 region: CAWVGQANTEVFF. Incomplete CDR3 DNA: TGTGCCTGGGTGGGACAGGCAAACACA.

This clone occurred a few times. Gene names are mouse gene names. The CDR3 extends 4 residues past the end of the read, so its final part is completed from the germline J gene. The gene calls are TRBV13-2 and TRBJ2-7; D is ambiguous. This CDR3 has 14 residues. Trimming took 3 bases from V and 0 from J, leaving 10 bases between them. Per the germline V gene, CDR1 is NNHNN and CDR2 is SYGAGS (reference sequence). CDR3 bases read: TGTGCCAGCGGTGGCGGCAGGAGCTCCTAT. This sequence encodes CASGGGRSSY. The complete CDR3 sequence is CASGGGRSSYEQYF.

This clone was seen at least ten times. The genes are named according to mouse. The read stops 4 residues short of the end of the CDR3; the missing end is completed from the germline J gene. This sequence joins TRBV17 and TRBJ2-3, with 10 bases that match TRBD2. This CDR3 has 17 residues. V lost 0 bases to trimming and J lost 2 bases; unmatched junction nucleotides: 5. Germline values: CDR1 MNHDT, CDR2 YYDKIL. The CDR3 sequence is CASSRDLGGRDAETLYF. The sequenced CDR3 bases are TGTGCTAGCAGTAGAGACCTGGGGGGGCGCGATGCAGAA.

Points on this clone: Mouse names are used for the genes. The CDR3 is cut off 4 residues early in the read; its end comes from the germline J gene. The V call is TRBV1, the J call TRBJ1-1, with a tentative D call TRBD1 (6 bases). The CDR3 is made up of 14 amino acids. Germline assignment: CDR1 NSQYPW and CDR2 LRSPGD (reference sequence). The DNA read from the CDR3 is TGCACCTGCATTCTGACTGGGGGGGCGCGA. It yields the protein CTCILTGGAR. The entire CDR3 sequence reads CTCILTGGAREVFF.

On this clone: The listed genes are named as in mouse. The observed sequence ends 4 residues before the CDR3 terminus, with the missing tail filled in from the germline J gene. This rearrangement joins TRBV13-1 to TRBJ2-7, with 7 bases lining up with TRBD2. Trimming removed 1 base from V and 1 base from J; junction bases left unmatched: 5. This CDR3 comprises 15 residues. CDR1 and CDR2 (germline): NSHNY, SYGAGN. CDR3 bases read: TGTGCCAGCAGTGATTGGGGGGAAAAATCCTAT. It encodes CASSDWGEKSY. The complete CDR3 protein is CASSDWGEKSYEQYF.

On this clone: Mouse names are used for the genes. Read data end 4 residues before the CDR3 end; the end is taken from the germline J gene. This chain uses TRBV13-3 with TRBJ1-4; D might be TRBD1 (6 bases). The CDR3 runs 14 residues. V was cut by 5 bases and J by 1 base, with 9 bases left in between. Germline V CDR1 and CDR2: NNHDY, SYVADS. The CDR3 bases that were read are TGTGCCAGCAGCAAAGGGGGTTCCAACGAA. As protein: CASSKGGSNE. The entire CDR3 protein reads CASSKGGSNERLFF.

Concerning this clone itself: Gene names denote mouse genes. The CDR3 is cut off 4 residues early in the read; its end comes from the germline J gene. The gene calls are TRBV1 and TRBJ2-1; 13 nucleotides align to TRBD2. V lost 6 bases to trimming and J lost 3 bases; unmatched junction nucleotides: 2. CDR3 length: 15 amino acids. Per germline, CDR1 NSQYPW and CDR2 LRSPGD (reference sequence). Partial CDR3 DNA: TGCACCTGCAGGGGACTGGGGGGGGGCTATGCT. Protein product: CTCRGLGGGYA. The entire CDR3 protein reads CTCRGLGGGYAEQFF.

As to this clone: The germline and genes are mouse ones. The read ends 4 residues early relative to the CDR3; the germline J gene fills the gap. The rearrangement links TRBV1 to TRBJ1-2; D is unresolved. Germline lookup yields CDR1 NSQYPW and CDR2 LRSPGD (reference sequence). CDR3 size: 14 residues. V shed 0 bases and J shed 3 bases, with 8 bases lying between them. CDR3: CTCSADLTDSDYTF. The DNA read from the CDR3 is TGCACCTGCAGTGCAGATCTCACAGACTCC.

This clone has more than one count but fewer than ten. The listed genes are named as in mouse. The read terminates 4 residues ahead of where the CDR3 ends, so the germline J gene completes it. This chain joins TRBV19 and TRBJ2-7, with 7 bases matching TRBD2. The V gene's germline CDR1 is FNHDT and CDR2 SITEND (reference sequence). This CDR3 has 11 amino acids. The CDR3 sequence: CASIGGDEQYF. The sequenced CDR3 bases are TGTGCCAGCATCGGGGGGGAT.

This clone was detected only a few times. Genes and germline come from the mouse. The read halts 4 residues ahead of the CDR3 end, with the missing end drawn from the germline J gene. This sequence joins TRBV16 and TRBJ2-7, with a possible D match to TRBD2 (6 bases). Trimming cost V 3 bases and J 0 bases, with 9 bases left between them. CDR3 size: 14 residues. CDR1 is SGHSA, CDR2 FRNQAP, per germline. The sequenced part of the CDR3 DNA is TGTGCAAGCAGCTTTTGGGGGAGCTCCTAT. Amino acids: CASSFWGSSY. The whole CDR3 sequence reads CASSFWGSSYEQYF.

This clone was found a few times. Germline and genes here are mouse. The DNA ends 4 residues before the CDR3 does, and the rest of the CDR3 is filled in from the germline J gene. The J gene is TRBJ2-5, the V gene TRBV1; 8 bases agree with TRBD1. The CDR3 sequence is 15 residues long. In germline, CDR1 is NSQYPW, CDR2 LRSPGD (reference sequence). CDR3 DNA (partial): TGCACCTGCAGTGCCGGGCAGGGGGCGCGGGAC. It is translated as CTCSAGQGARD. Given in full, the CDR3 is CTCSAGQGARDTQYF.

A few counts support this clone. Gene names denote mouse genes. The CDR3 goes on 4 residues after the read ends, and that part is filled in from the germline J gene. This rearrangement joins TRBV1 to TRBJ2-7; tentatively, D is TRBD2 (5 bases). This CDR3 has 14 amino acids. Per germline, CDR1 NSQYPW and CDR2 LRSPGD (reference sequence). Incomplete CDR3 DNA: TGCACCTGCAGTGCAGAACCTGGGTCTTAT. Amino acids: CTCSAEPGSY. In full, the CDR3 reads CTCSAEPGSYEQYF.

This clone showed up just a few times. Here the gene names and germline are mouse. The CDR3 end is not reached by the read, which stops 4 residues before it; the germline J gene fills it in. The gene calls are TRBV1 and TRBJ2-2, with 10 bases aligning to TRBD2. CDR1 NSQYPW and CDR2 LRSPGD come from the germline V gene (reference sequence). This CDR3 comprises 16 residues. With V trimmed by 5 bases and J by 1 base, 4 bases remained unmatched. The sequenced CDR3 bases are TGCACCTGCAGTCCGGGACTGGGGCAAAACACCGGG. Translation gives CTCSPGLGQNTG. The CDR3 as a whole reads CTCSPGLGQNTGQLYF. Based on the CDR3 plus reference TRBV1 and TRBJ2-2, the full variable domain is VTLLEQNPRWRLVPRGQAVNLRCILKNSQYPWMSWYQQDLQKQLQWLFTLRSPGDKEVKSLPGADYLATRVTDTELRLQVANMSQGRTLYCTCSPGLGQNTGQLYFGEGSKLTVL.